This section outlines one T cell receptor beta chain sequence together with its context. This CDR3 has 16 amino acids. Per germline, CDR1 LGHDT and CDR2 YNNKEL (reference sequence). Trimming pared 4 bases from V and 5 bases from J, leaving 20 bases between. The data belong to a study of CD8 T cells in Susac syndrome. Blood CD8+ and CD4+ T cells underwent high-throughput TCR beta sequencing. Each multiple sclerosis control was a treatment-naive patient with relapsing-remitting disease that was either stable or active. TEMRA cells were FACS-enriched, and CD8+ and CD4+ T cells were isolated negatively. Random-hexamer reverse transcription was applied to roughly 0.5 to 1 ug RNA. TCR beta CDR3 was amplified by immunoSEQ covering 54 Vbeta and 13 Jbeta. TCRdb reprocessed the immunoSEQ multiplex PCR reads with MiXCR, giving one entry per CDR3 protein. This sample has some 260,000 distinct CDR3 sequences, with around 93% found just once.

This chain uses TRBV3-1 with TRBJ2-5; tentatively, D is TRBD1 or TRBD2 (6 bases each). Sequencing was done on a sample of CD4+ T cells from PBMCs. This TCR derives from a human donor with multiple sclerosis. The CDR3 region has the DNA TGTGCCAGCAGCCGACCGGGGGCGTTCCGATCGGAGACCCAGTACTTC. Its translation is CASSRPGAFRSETQYF.